The 14 T cell receptor beta chains listed next were all sequenced from one sample in a study of chemoradiotherapy in HPV16-positive cancers. Assay used: immunoSEQ multiplex PCR; TCRdb lists only in-frame clones, some missing. The data contain 10,000 or so clones, about three quarters of them singletons. The sample in question was tumor tissue, obtained from a patient who underwent chemoradiotherapy. The receptor set was obtained from a human donor with HPV-associated anogenital cancer.

The rearrangement links TRBV28 to TRBJ2-5, with TRBD2 as a possible D gene (5 bases). V gave up 5 bases and J gave up 7 bases, with 17 bases separating them. This CDR3 spans 14 amino acids. CDR1 is MDHEN and CDR2 is SYDVKM in the germline V gene. This chain's CDR3 is CASSHGILGGTQYF. The CDR3 DNA sequence: TGTGCCAGCAGTCATGGGATTCTAGGAGGGACCCAGTACTTC.

This clone has a handful of counts. The gene calls are TRBV5-5 and TRBJ2-3; 8 bases match TRBD2. J gave up 1 base and V 1 base, and 8 bases lay outside the gene matches. This CDR3 spans 17 amino acids. CDR1 and CDR2 from the germline V gene are SGHKS and YYEKEE (reference sequence). CDR3 DNA sequence: TGTGCCAGCAGCTTGATTACGGCGGGGGGCGGCACAGATACGCAGTATTTT. Residues: CASSLITAGGGTDTQYF.

The chain joins TRBV7-3 to TRBJ2-5, with 10 bases aligning to TRBD1. There are 15 residues in the CDR3. Trimming cost V 5 bases and J 3 bases; bases outside gene matches: 6. Per the germline V gene, CDR1 is SGHTA and CDR2 is FQGTGA. This CDR3 is CASSPTGGREETQYF. The CDR3 DNA sequence: TGTGCCAGCAGCCCGACAGGGGGCCGGGAAGAGACCCAGTACTTC.

The chain is built from TRBV25-1 and TRBJ2-7; D is tentatively TRBD1 or TRBD2 (6 bases each). There are 15 residues in the CDR3. CDR1 and CDR2 (germline): MGHDK, SYGVNS. Trimming shortened V by 2 bases and J by 0 bases, and 11 bases separated the two germline ends. CDR3 in DNA: TGTGCCAGCAGTGAACCAGGGGAGGCCTCCTACGAGCAGTACTTC. Translation: CASSEPGEASYEQYF.

The count of this clone is one. V and J are TRBV27 and TRBJ2-7; D is perhaps TRBD2 (5 bases). The CDR3 sequence is 15 residues long. Germline loops: CDR1 MNHEY, CDR2 SMNVEV (reference sequence). The V end was cut by 5 bases, the J end by 4 bases, with 18 bases between. CDR3 nucleotide sequence: TGTGCCAGCAGTCCCCAGAGCTCCGGGGAGTACGAGCAGTACTTC. Translated, it gives CASSPQSSGEYEQYF.

Sample share makes this clone large. The CDR3 DNA reads as TGTGCCAGCAGCGTAGGTGGCGGGACAAATGAAGCTTTCTTT. Translation: CASSVGGGTNEAFF. This chain uses TRBV9 with TRBJ1-1; perhaps TRBD1 as D (6 bases). The V and J ends lost 0 bases and 7 bases respectively, with 13 bases between them. The CDR3 loop spans 14 amino acids. The V gene's germline CDR1 is SGDLS and CDR2 YYNGEE.

The gene calls are TRBV30 and TRBJ1-2; D might be TRBD1 (5 bases). CDR3 length: 13 residues. Trimming cost V 3 bases and J 0 bases, with 8 bases left between them. CDR1 is GTSNPN, CDR2 SVGIG, per germline (reference sequence). DNA of the CDR3: TGTGCCTGGAGGGGACTTTCTAACTATGGCTACACCTTC. It yields the protein CAWRGLSNYGYTF.

The V call is TRBV2, the J call TRBJ2-3; 7 bases are shared with TRBD1. V lost 8 bases to trimming and J lost 1 base; unmatched junction nucleotides: 3. Germline CDR1 reads SNHLY; CDR2 reads FYNNEI. There are 13 residues in the CDR3. The CDR3 nucleotides are TGTGCCAGCTATGACAGGGGCACAGATACGCAGTATTTT. Translating gives CASYDRGTDTQYF.

The chain is built from TRBV6-5 and TRBJ1-2; TRBD1 agrees at 7 bases. V shed 2 bases, J shed 6 bases, and the junction held 3 bases outside the gene matches. The CDR3 contains 13 residues. Germline V gene lookup returns CDR1 MNHEY and CDR2 SVGAGI. The CDR3, as DNA: TGTGCCAGCAGTTACGACAGGGCGGATGGCTACACCTTC. Translation: CASSYDRADGYTF.

The gene calls are TRBV21-1 and TRBJ1-5; the D segment call TRBD1 is taken from the table without a DNA check. TRBV21-1 is tagged as a pseudogene. This CDR3 region has 14 residues. CDR3 coding DNA: TGTGCCAGCAGCCCGAACAGGGCCGGGCAGCCCCAGCATTTT. Translation gives CASSPNRAGQPQHF.

The chain uses TRBV29-1 and TRBJ1-1; 8 nucleotides line up with TRBD1. Germline lookup yields CDR1 SQVTM and CDR2 ANQGSEA. The junction had 7 bases not matched to a gene; V was cut back by 6 bases and J by 10 bases. The length of the CDR3 is 11 residues. The CDR3 is CSVNRGGVAFF. CDR3 nucleotides: TGCAGCGTAAACAGGGGGGGGGTAGCTTTCTTT.

V gene TRBV7-9 combines with J gene TRBJ1-5, with D perhaps matching TRBD1 (6 bases). From germline, CDR1 is SEHNR and CDR2 FQNEAQ (reference sequence). This CDR3 is 17 amino acids long. Trimming took off 5 bases at V and 0 bases at J, with 17 bases between the two ends. The CDR3 reads CASSRGQLGHSNQPQHF. The DNA for the CDR3 is TGTGCCAGCAGCAGAGGACAGCTCGGACATAGCAATCAGCCCCAGCATTTT.

The rearrangement links TRBV10-3 to TRBJ2-5; possible D gene TRBD2, 5 bases. The CDR3 length is 14 residues. The V gene lost 6 bases and the J gene lost 2 bases, with 13 bases spanning the gap. Germline CDR1 and CDR2: ENHRY and SYGVKD. The CDR3 loop reads CAIRGSGGQETQYF. The CDR3 DNA reads TGTGCCATCAGGGGATCGGGCGGGCAAGAGACCCAGTACTTC.

This clone came up once. The junction and the germline gene differ at one end; a read error may be behind it. The rearrangement joins TRBV20-1 to TRBJ1-1, with 8 bases lining up with TRBD1. The CDR3 has 11 amino acids. From germline, CDR1 is DFQATT and CDR2 SNEGSKA (reference sequence). The chain's CDR3 is CSARGQGEAFF. CDR3 sequence (DNA): TGCAGTGCGAGAGGACAGGGTGAAGCTTTCTTT.